Each of the 25 T cell receptor beta chains below was sequenced from the same sample in a study of blood T cells in healthy people across ages. A second PCR of 7 to 11 cycles used a sample-barcoded 5' primer and a J-beta primer mix. TCRdb independently ran MiXCR on the 5' RACE reads; one entry per CDR3 protein. Of hundreds of thousands of distinct CDR3 sequences listed, approximately 30% are singletons. Sequences were obtained from blood. The origin of the receptors is a woman of 80 years or more in good health.

The gene calls are TRBV10-3 and TRBJ2-3, with 10 bases matching TRBD2. CDR1 and CDR2 from the germline V gene are ENHRY and SYGVKD. The V gene end was trimmed by 10 bases and the J gene end by 2 bases; junction bases not matched to a gene: 9. This CDR3 region has 15 residues. The CDR3 nucleotides read TGTGCCACCTCGAGCGGGAGGGCCCCCACAGATACGCAGTATTTT. Translated, it gives CATSSGRAPTDTQYF.

The chain is built from TRBV19 and TRBJ2-3, with 10 bases aligning to TRBD2. The V gene end was trimmed by 10 bases and the J gene end by 1 base; junction bases not matched to a gene: 8. Germline V gene sequence: CDR1 LNHDA, CDR2 SQIVND (reference sequence). CDR3 length equals 15 residues. The CDR3 DNA is TGTGCCATCTCCTTAGGGACTAGCGGCACAGATACGCAGTATTTT. This encodes CAISLGTSGTDTQYF.

This clonotype was counted ten times or more. CDR3 region: CASRMTSYEQYF. CDR3 nucleotides: TGTGCCAGCAGGATGACATCATACGAGCAGTACTTC. The chain has TRBV6-2 or TRBV6-3 and TRBJ2-7; D not resolved. V was pared by 6 bases and J by 4 bases, with 10 bases between. This CDR3 is built from 12 residues. Germline V gene data show CDR1 as MNHEY and CDR2 as SVGEGT.

This clonotype was found many times. The chain is built from TRBV29-1 and TRBJ1-2; D uncertain. This CDR3 comprises 13 residues. The germline V and J ends were trimmed by 2 bases and 5 bases, with 12 bases remaining between them. Germline V gene lookup returns CDR1 SQVTM and CDR2 ANQGSEA. The CDR3: CSVEKQSTYGYTF. The CDR3 region has the DNA TGCAGCGTTGAAAAGCAGAGTACTTATGGCTACACCTTC.

The chain carries TRBV12-3 or TRBV12-4 and TRBJ1-3; D not resolved. V was trimmed by 1 base and J by 4 bases, leaving 14 bases between them. CDR3 length equals 16 residues. This chain's CDR3 is CASSLDGIISGNTIYF. Written as DNA, the CDR3 is TGTGCCAGCAGTTTAGACGGGATAATCTCGGGAAACACCATATATTTT.

The chain links TRBV27 to TRBJ2-1, with 10 positions matching TRBD1. Trimming cost V 4 bases and J 8 bases; bases outside gene matches: 8. Germline V gene sequence: CDR1 MNHEY, CDR2 SMNVEV (reference sequence). The CDR3 covers 15 residues. CDR3 coding DNA: TGTGCCAGCAGTTCGCCGGGACAGGGGAGTGATGAGCAGTTCTTC. This gives the protein CASSSPGQGSDEQFF.

V gene TRBV2 combines with J gene TRBJ2-2, with D tentatively TRBD1 (6 bases). Germline CDR1 reads SNHLY; CDR2 reads FYNNEI. The CDR3 consists of 15 residues. The CDR3 loop reads CASQDGRGNPGELFF. The CDR3 DNA sequence: TGTGCGTCCCAAGACGGCAGGGGAAATCCCGGGGAGCTGTTTTTT.

This clonotype was recorded many times. The chain employs TRBV7-2 and TRBJ2-3; D call uncertain. The CDR3 is 15 amino acids. Trimming pared 5 bases from V and 4 bases from J, leaving 16 bases between. Germline V gene sequence: CDR1 SGHTA, CDR2 FQGNSA. The CDR3 DNA is TGTGCCAGCAGCCTGGGTCAGGTGTCCGCAGATACGCAGTATTTT. It yields the protein CASSLGQVSADTQYF. The full variable domain, in which reference TRBV7-2 and TRBJ2-3 provide the parts outside the CDR3, is GAGVSQSPSNKVTEKGKDVELRCDPISGHTALYWYRQSLGQGLEFLIYFQGNSAPDKSGLPSDRFSAERTGGSVSTLTIQRTQQEDSAVYLCASSLGQVSADTQYFGPGTRLTVL.

The table lists this clonotype with many counts. The chain has TRBV4-3 and TRBJ1-1; D is uncertain. Germline V gives CDR1 LGHNA, CDR2 YSLEER. V was trimmed by 0 bases and J by 7 bases, leaving 9 bases between them. There are 13 residues in the CDR3. The CDR3 is CASSQDRRVEAFF. CDR3 sequence (DNA): TGCGCCAGCAGCCAAGATCGGCGTGTTGAAGCTTTCTTT.

Turning to this clonotype: At one of its ends the junction is not consistent with the germline gene, which may arise from a read error. The V call is TRBV2, the J call TRBJ1-6; the D is unclear. The CDR3 loop spans 13 amino acids. The germline gives CDR1 SNHLY, CDR2 FYNNEI. The CDR3 reads CASSVGSNPPLHF. In DNA form, the CDR3 reads TGTGCCAGCAGTGTGGGCAGTAATCCACCCCTCCACTTT.

This clonotype was seen a handful of times. CDR3: CASSYLSGTEAFF. CDR3 DNA sequence: TGTGCCAGCAGTTACCTATCTGGGACTGAAGCTTTCTTT. The genes are TRBV6-2 or TRBV6-3 and TRBJ1-1; D gene uncertain. The CDR3 sequence is 13 residues long. Per the germline V gene, CDR1 is MNHEY and CDR2 is SVGEGT. The V and J ends lost 2 bases and 5 bases respectively, with 9 bases between them.

In this sample, this clonotype turned up a few times. Given a much more abundant clone one base away, this may be a read error. The chain uses TRBV5-1 and TRBJ2-5; D ambiguous. CDR1 and CDR2 from the germline V gene are SGHRS and YFSETQ. Deletions cut 0 bases from V and 11 bases from J, with 17 bases between. The CDR3 has 14 amino acids. CDR3 nucleotide sequence: TGCGCCAGCAGCTTGGAGGATTTCTACAATGAGCAGTACTTC. This codes for CASSLEDFYNEQYF.

Ten or more counts support this clonotype. The chain carries TRBV15 and TRBJ1-4; D unresolved. Germline loops: CDR1 LNHNV, CDR2 YYDKDF (reference sequence). The ends were cut back, 0 bases at V and 12 bases at J, with 17 bases in the middle. The CDR3 spans 15 residues. CDR3 nucleotides: TGTGCCACCAGCAGAGATCGGAGACACTCAATCGAACTGTTTTTT. Translation: CATSRDRRHSIELFF.

This clonotype has ten or more counts. This chain links TRBV7-6 with TRBJ2-3; TRBD2 matches 14 bases. The CDR3 is made up of 18 amino acids. V trimming: 5 bases; J trimming: 0 bases; junction bases outside the gene matches: 7. The V gene's germline CDR1 is SGHVS and CDR2 FNYEAQ. The CDR3 sequence: CASSPGLAGDLSTDTQYF. DNA for the CDR3: TGTGCCAGCAGCCCGGGACTAGCGGGGGACCTTAGCACAGATACGCAGTATTTT.

The chain couples TRBV5-8 to TRBJ2-3; TRBD2 matches 11 bases. Unmatched junction bases numbered 2, after V lost 2 bases and J lost 3 bases. Germline V gene sequence: CDR1 SGHTS, CDR2 YDEGEE. The CDR3 loop spans 15 amino acids. Here the CDR3 DNA reads TGTGCCAGCAGCTTTAGCGGGGGGGTTACAGATACGCAGTATTTT. Translating gives CASSFSGGVTDTQYF.

This clonotype was recorded a few times. This chain links TRBV3-1 with TRBJ2-5, with a tentative D call TRBD1 (6 bases). Germline V gene data show CDR1 as LGHDT and CDR2 as YNNKEL (reference sequence). The V gene lost 1 base and the J gene lost 3 bases, with 6 bases spanning the gap. This CDR3 spans 13 amino acids. The CDR3 is CASSQAGEETQYF. CDR3 nucleotides: TGTGCCAGCAGCCAAGCAGGGGAAGAGACCCAGTACTTC.

The V and J genes are TRBV20-1 and TRBJ1-4, with D uncertain. The CDR3 totals 14 residues. Trimming stripped 3 bases from V and 5 bases from J, with 13 bases between. Germline V gene data show CDR1 as DFQATT and CDR2 as SNEGSKA (reference sequence). CDR3 coding DNA: TGCAGTGCTAGGATGCCGCTGGGAAATGAAAAACTGTTTTTT. It translates to CSARMPLGNEKLFF.

This clonotype appeared many times. CDR3 DNA sequence: TGTGCCAGCAGTTCTGCGGGGGGCCGCCAAGAGACCCAGTACTTC. Residues: CASSSAGGRQETQYF. This chain joins TRBV27 and TRBJ2-5; 8 positions match TRBD2. CDR3 length: 15 amino acids. Germline-derived CDR1 and CDR2 are MNHEY and SMNVEV (reference sequence). The V gene end was trimmed by 4 bases and the J gene end by 1 base; junction bases not matched to a gene: 5.

Details on this clonotype: Just one base apart from a much larger clone, this may be a read error. This chain links TRBV20-1 with TRBJ2-5; 11 bases match TRBD2. The germline CDR1 and CDR2 sequences are DFQATT and SNEGSKA (reference sequence). CDR3 length: 14 residues. For the CDR3, the DNA is TGCAGTGCGGGGGATAGCGGGGGGGCAAAGACCCGGTACTTC. Translated, it gives CSAGDSGGAKTRYF.

V gene TRBV7-8 combines with J gene TRBJ2-5, with TRBD2 matching over 7 bases. The J call could be wrong; TRBJ2-7 is a better fit for the DNA end. The length of the CDR3 is 17 residues. Germline values: CDR1 SGHVS, CDR2 FQNEAQ. The CDR3, as DNA: TGTGCCAGCAGCTTATTTGATCTTGGCGGGAGATTTTACGAGCAGTACTTC. Protein: CASSLFDLGGRFYEQYF.

V usage is TRBV28 and J usage is TRBJ2-6; the D is unclear. V lost 2 bases to trimming and J lost 0 bases, with 14 bases between them. The CDR3 covers 18 residues. Per germline, CDR1 MDHEN and CDR2 SYDVKM. The CDR3 DNA is TGTGCCAGCAGTTTAGTGGGATCACAAGACTCTGGGGCCAACGTCCTGACTTTC. Translating it yields CASSLVGSQDSGANVLTF.

This clonotype has more than one count but fewer than ten. It may be a read error: a sequence one base away is much more abundant. The chain links TRBV6-5 to TRBJ2-1, with no clear D. Germline V lookup: CDR1 MNHEY, CDR2 SVGAGI. The CDR3 length is 18 residues. This chain's CDR3 is CASSYSSIFADLYNKQFF. The CDR3 DNA follows: TGTGCCAGCAGTTACTCGAGTATCTTCGCAGACCTCTACAATAAGCAGTTCTTC.

This clonotype has just a few counts. One base away lies a much larger clone, so this may be a sequencing read error. The gene calls are TRBV6-6 and TRBJ2-1, with 7 bases aligning to TRBD2. J was trimmed by 13 bases and V by 0 bases; bases with no gene match: 12. This CDR3 has 15 amino acids. Looked up from germline, CDR1 is MNHNY and CDR2 is SVGAGI (reference sequence). CDR3 DNA sequence: TGTGCCAGCAGTTACTCGATCAGCGGGGTAGAGACCCAGTTCTTC. This codes for CASSYSISGVETQFF.

About this clonotype itself: Its ends do not fully match the called genes, so a read error is possible. The rearrangement joins TRBV7-7 to TRBJ2-5; 13 bases match TRBD2. Germline assignment: CDR1 SSHAT and CDR2 FNYEAQ (reference sequence). This CDR3 has 17 amino acids. CDR3: CASSLGRLAGGQETQYF. CDR3 nucleotide sequence: TGTGCTAGCAGCTTAGGGCGACTAGCGGGGGGCCAAGAGACCCAGTACTTC. Together with reference TRBV7-7 and TRBJ2-5, the CDR3 gives the full variable domain: GAGVSQSPRYKVTKRGQDVTLRCDPISSHATLYWYQQALGQGPEFLTYFNYEAQPDKSGLPSDRFSAERPEGSISTLTIQRTEQRDSAMYRCASSLGRLAGGQETQYFGPGTRLLVL.

This clonotype came up many times. V usage is TRBV6-1 and J usage is TRBJ2-7; D not resolved. V gave up 4 bases and J gave up 2 bases, with 9 bases separating them. Germline lookup yields CDR1 MNHNS and CDR2 SASEGT. This CDR3 is built from 13 residues. The DNA of the CDR3 is TGTGCCAGCAGTGCCCGAGGTGCCTACGAGCAGTACTTC. Translation gives CASSARGAYEQYF.